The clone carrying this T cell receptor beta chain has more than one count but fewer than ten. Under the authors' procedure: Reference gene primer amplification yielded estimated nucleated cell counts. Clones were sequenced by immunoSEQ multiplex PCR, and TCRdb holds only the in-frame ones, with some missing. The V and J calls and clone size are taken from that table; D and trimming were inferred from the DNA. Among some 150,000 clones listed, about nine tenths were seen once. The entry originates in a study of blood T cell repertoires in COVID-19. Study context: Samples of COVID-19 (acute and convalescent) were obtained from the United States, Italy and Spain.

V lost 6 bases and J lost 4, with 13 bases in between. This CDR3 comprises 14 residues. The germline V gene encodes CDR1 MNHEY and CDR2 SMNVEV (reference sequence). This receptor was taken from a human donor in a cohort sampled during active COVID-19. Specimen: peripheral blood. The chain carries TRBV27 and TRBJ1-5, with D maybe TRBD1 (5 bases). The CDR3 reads CASSYDRVNQPQHF. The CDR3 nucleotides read TGTGCCAGCAGCTACGACAGAGTGAATCAGCCCCAGCATTTT.